This T cell receptor beta chain was recovered during a study of OX40 agonist ivuxolimab in advanced cancers. Background on the study: Three patients, one with hepatocellular carcinoma and two with cutaneous melanoma, achieved partial responses.

As concerns this clone: The target antigen is unknown.

The CDR3 contains 16 residues. Broader study findings: The mean number of expanded clones was higher in CD8+ T cells than in CD4+. The study found among the lowest clonal expansion in partial responders at 0.1-3.0 mg/kg.

Generated by immunoSEQ multiplex PCR, the TCRdb table keeps only in-frame clones and is missing some. The sample includes about 39,000 clones, about 94% seen only once; the top ten take about 20%. The sample was CD4+ or CD8+ T cells sorted from blood, taken in a trial of the OX40 agonist ivuxolimab. V usage is TRBV21-1 and J usage is TRBJ1-5. TRBV21-1 is deemed a pseudogene. The clonotype was recovered from an adult with an advanced solid tumor such as melanoma, head and neck, liver or kidney cancer. In DNA, the CDR3 is TGTGCCAGCAGCAAAGTTGGGGAGGGGGGTAATCAGCCCCAGCATTTT. Translating it yields CASSKVGEGGNQPQHF.